The next 29 T cell receptor beta chains were all read from a single sample in a study of CXCR3-negative and CXCR3-positive naive CD8 T cells. Their recognized antigens are unknown. Through 5' RACE with UMI labels, the TRB cDNA libraries were prepared. TCRdb reprocessed the 5' RACE reads; each CDR3 protein has one entry and no DNA is given. This sample's table has 150,000 to 160,000 distinct CDR3 sequences. Broader study findings: CXCR3-positive naive cells carried more hydrophobic TRB CDR3s than CXCR3-negative naive cells did.

Sequenced: naive CXCR3+ CD8+ T cells from blood. Subset here: CD45RO-CCR7+CD27+CD95- naive CD8+ T cells expressing CXCR3 (TNR3+). These receptors originate from a human donor in good health. Some clones in this sample may be carry-over from other donors' samples.

This chain connects TRBV10-2 to TRBJ2-7; TCRdb calls TRBD1, which cannot be checked without DNA. The germline CDR1 and CDR2 sequences are WSHSY and SAAADI. The CDR3 has 11 residues. The CDR3 spells CASGQTYEQYF.

CDR3 sequence: CASSDTVQEKLFF. The chain uses TRBV7-9 and TRBJ1-4. This CDR3 has 13 amino acids. Germline V gives CDR1 SEHNR, CDR2 FQNEAQ (reference sequence).

J is TRBJ2-7 and V is TRBV7-8; TCRdb names TRBD1, which stays unverified in the absence of DNA. The CDR3 is 15 residues long. CDR1 is SGHVS, CDR2 FQNEAQ, per germline. CDR3 in amino acids: CASSLTQGANHEQYF.

The chain joins TRBV5-4 to TRBJ2-7. Germline CDR1 and CDR2: SGHNT and YYREEE (reference sequence). The CDR3 is 14 amino acids. The CDR3 reads CASSLWVHFDEQYF. Filled out from reference TRBV5-4 and TRBJ2-7, the complete variable domain reads ETGVTQSPTHLIKTRGQQVTLRCSSQSGHNTVSWYQQALGQGPQFIFQYYREEENGRGNFPPRFSGLQFPNYSSELNVNALELDDSALYLCASSLWVHFDEQYFGPGTRLTVT.

The chain uses TRBV12-3 or TRBV12-4 and TRBJ1-5; TCRdb indicates TRBD1, and absent DNA this call remains unverified. The CDR3 loop spans 14 amino acids. CDR3 amino acids: CASSLARANQPQHF.

V gene TRBV5-4 combines with J gene TRBJ2-7; as DNA is missing, the TRBD1 call by TCRdb cannot be tested. The CDR3 length is 14 residues. Germline V gene lookup returns CDR1 SGHNT and CDR2 YYREEE (reference sequence). This chain's CDR3 is CASSLNGGVYEQYF.

The rearrangement uses TRBV10-3 and TRBJ2-6. This CDR3 comprises 14 residues. Germline V gene data show CDR1 as ENHRY and CDR2 as SYGVKD. The CDR3 is CAITVQPGANVLTF.

J is TRBJ2-7 and V is TRBV28; there is no DNA to check the TCRdb D call of TRBD1. Per germline, CDR1 MDHEN and CDR2 SYDVKM. There are 13 residues in the CDR3. CDR3 loop: CASIPGSSYEQYF. The variable domain in full, completed from reference TRBV28 and TRBJ2-7, reads DVKVTQSSRYLVKRTGEKVFLECVQDMDHENMFWYRQDPGLGLRLIYFSYDVKMKEKGDIPEGYSVSREKKERFSLILESASTNQTSMYLCASIPGSSYEQYFGPGTRLTVT.

CDR3 region: CASTRGSAGELFF. The gene calls are TRBV28 and TRBJ2-2; lacking DNA, the TRBD1 call made by TCRdb goes unchecked. The CDR3 is 13 amino acids. Germline lookup yields CDR1 MDHEN and CDR2 SYDVKM.

The chain is built from TRBV5-1 and TRBJ1-2. Germline lookup yields CDR1 SGHRS and CDR2 YFSETQ. CDR3 length: 15 amino acids. CDR3 amino acids: CASSLYPTDNYGYTF.

This chain connects TRBV19 to TRBJ1-1. Germline V gives CDR1 LNHDA, CDR2 SQIVND (reference sequence). The CDR3 consists of 14 residues. CDR3 amino acids: CASSVTTSDTEAFF.

This chain uses TRBV4-3 with TRBJ1-2. Looked up from germline, CDR1 is LGHNA and CDR2 is YSLEER. CDR3 length: 16 amino acids. The chain's CDR3 is CASSQEIGTRTLGYTF.

The V gene is TRBV4-1, the J gene TRBJ2-1; TCRdb's D gene call, TRBD1, goes unchecked for lack of DNA. This CDR3 has 12 amino acids. CDR1 and CDR2 (germline): MGHRA, YSYEKL. CDR3 sequence: CASSPGGIEQLF.

The CDR3 sequence: CASSQDTLTEAFF. The chain carries TRBV3-1 and TRBJ1-1. The CDR3 length is 13 residues. The V gene's germline CDR1 is LGHDT and CDR2 YNNKEL (reference sequence). Full variable domain (rest looked up from reference TRBV3-1 and TRBJ1-1): DTAVSQTPKYLVTQMGNDKSIKCEQNLGHDTMYWYKQDSKKFLKIMFSYNNKELIINETVPNRFSPKSPDKAHLNLHINSLELGDSAVYFCASSQDTLTEAFFGQGTRLTVV.

The chain links TRBV19 to TRBJ1-5. The CDR3 covers 14 residues. CDR1 and CDR2 (germline): LNHDA, SQIVND (reference sequence). CDR3 region: CASSIVGSNQPQHF. Drawing the rest from reference TRBV19 and TRBJ1-5, the complete variable domain is DGGITQSPKYLFRKEGQNVTLSCEQNLNHDAMYWYRQDPGQGLRLIYYSQIVNDFQKGDIAEGYSVSREKKESFPLTVTSAQKNPTAFYLCASSIVGSNQPQHFGDGTRLSIL.

This chain links TRBV4-3 with TRBJ1-3; TCRdb's D call of TRBD1 is untestable without DNA. The CDR3 spans 17 residues. The germline V gene encodes CDR1 LGHNA and CDR2 YSLEER. CDR3 sequence reads: CASSQDRFGASGNTIYF.

The rearrangement joins TRBV27 to TRBJ1-6; TCRdb returns TRBD1, unconfirmable since there is no DNA. CDR3 length: 13 residues. Germline V CDR1 and CDR2: MNHEY, SMNVEV (reference sequence). This chain's CDR3 is CASSLQGDSPLHF.

The chain links TRBV11-3 to TRBJ1-1; TCRdb picks TRBD1, but there is no DNA to check that call. The CDR3 covers 15 residues. The germline V gene has CDR1 SGHNT and CDR2 YENEEA. This chain's CDR3 is CASSLRTEVNTEAFF. Full variable domain (remainder filled in from reference TRBV11-3 and TRBJ1-1): EAGVVQSPRYKIIEKKQPVAFWCNPISGHNTLYWYLQNLGQGPELLIRYENEEAVDDSQLPKDRFSAERLKGVDSTLKIQPAELGDSAVYLCASSLRTEVNTEAFFGQGTRLTVV.

The chain couples TRBV28 to TRBJ1-5; TCRdb proposes TRBD1, but this gene call is untestable without DNA. The CDR3 is 14 amino acids. Germline lookup yields CDR1 MDHEN and CDR2 SYDVKM. This CDR3 reads CASSLEGIYQPQHF.

The rearrangement uses TRBV14 and TRBJ1-1; TCRdb picks TRBD1, but there is no DNA to check that call. This CDR3 spans 19 amino acids. Per germline, CDR1 SGHDN and CDR2 FVKESK. The CDR3 sequence is CASSQILFFPGQGLTEAFF.

The CDR3 sequence is CASALVSGGGTEAFF. The chain has TRBV5-1 and TRBJ1-1. Per germline, CDR1 SGHRS and CDR2 YFSETQ. This CDR3 contains 15 residues.

The V and J genes are TRBV7-9 and TRBJ2-6; the TCRdb call, TRBD1, lacks DNA for checking. The CDR3 is 12 residues long. In germline, CDR1 is SEHNR, CDR2 FQNEAQ (reference sequence). The CDR3 reads CASSPRGEVLTF.

The CDR3 sequence: CASSRPLTGMNTGELFF. The rearrangement uses TRBV7-9 and TRBJ2-2; the D call of TRBD1 rests on TCRdb alone, since no DNA is present to check it. Germline V CDR1 and CDR2: SEHNR, FQNEAQ (reference sequence). This CDR3 is built from 17 residues.

This sequence joins TRBV15 and TRBJ2-7; as DNA is missing, the TRBD2 call by TCRdb cannot be tested. Germline V gene sequence: CDR1 LNHNV, CDR2 YYDKDF (reference sequence). The CDR3 is 16 residues long. This chain's CDR3 is CATSRDQEAGIYEQYF. Drawing the rest from reference TRBV15 and TRBJ2-7, the complete variable domain is DAMVIQNPRYQVTQFGKPVTLSCSQTLNHNVMYWYQQKSSQAPKLLFHYYDKDFNNEADTPDNFQSRRPNTSFCFLDIRSPGLGDTAMYLCATSRDQEAGIYEQYFGPGTRLTVT.

The chain is built from TRBV6-2 or TRBV6-3 and TRBJ2-7; TCRdb names TRBD1, which stays unverified in the absence of DNA. CDR1 MNHEY and CDR2 SVGEGT come from the germline V gene. The CDR3 extends over 14 amino acids. CDR3 loop: CASSKTGTTDEQYF.

The chain links TRBV27 to TRBJ2-7; TCRdb calls TRBD2, which cannot be checked without DNA. Germline V gene lookup returns CDR1 MNHEY and CDR2 SMNVEV (reference sequence). This CDR3 contains 15 residues. CDR3 region: CASSFTASGLYELYF.

V and J are TRBV7-9 and TRBJ2-7. CDR1 and CDR2 from the germline V gene are SEHNR and FQNEAQ (reference sequence). This CDR3 is built from 13 residues. The CDR3 reads CASSLGGNYEQYF. The variable domain in full, with the rest retrieved from reference TRBV7-9 and TRBJ2-7, is DTGVSQNPRHKITKRGQNVTFRCDPISEHNRLYWYRQTLGQGPEFLTYFQNEAQLEKSRLLSDRFSAERPKGSFSTLEIQRTEQGDSAMYLCASSLGGNYEQYFGPGTRLTVT.

This sequence joins TRBV15 and TRBJ1-3. This CDR3 has 15 amino acids. Looked up from germline, CDR1 is LNHNV and CDR2 is YYDKDF (reference sequence). CDR3: CATSRGADSGNTIYF.

The rearrangement joins TRBV7-2 to TRBJ2-1. From germline, CDR1 is SGHTA and CDR2 FQGNSA. The CDR3 sequence is 13 residues long. The CDR3 spells CASKADSYNEQFF.